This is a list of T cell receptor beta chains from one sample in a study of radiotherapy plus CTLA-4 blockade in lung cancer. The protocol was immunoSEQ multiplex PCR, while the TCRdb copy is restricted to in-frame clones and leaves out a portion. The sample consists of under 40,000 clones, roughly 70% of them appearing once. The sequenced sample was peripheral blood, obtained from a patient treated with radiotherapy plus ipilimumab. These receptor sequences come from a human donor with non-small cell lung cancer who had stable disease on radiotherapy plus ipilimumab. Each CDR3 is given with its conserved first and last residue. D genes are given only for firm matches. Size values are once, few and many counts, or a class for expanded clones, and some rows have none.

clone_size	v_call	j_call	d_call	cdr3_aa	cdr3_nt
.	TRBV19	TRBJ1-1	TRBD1	CASSPNQGQENTEAFF	TGTGCCAGTAGTCCAAACCAGGGACAGGAGAACACTGAAGCTTTCTTT
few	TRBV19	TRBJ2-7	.	CASSIVDGPYEQYF	TGTGCCAGTAGTATAGTGGATGGCCCTTACGAGCAGTACTTC
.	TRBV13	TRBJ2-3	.	CASSITDTQYF	TGTGCCAGCAGCATAACAGATACGCAGTATTTT
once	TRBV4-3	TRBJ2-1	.	CASSQALTDPKLREQFF	TGCGCCAGCAGCCAAGCTTTGACAGACCCCAAGCTAAGGGAGCAGTTCTTC
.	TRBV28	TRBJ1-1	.	CASSFIDVIGVNTEAFF	TGTGCCAGCAGTTTTATCGACGTTATTGGCGTGAACACTGAAGCTTTCTTT
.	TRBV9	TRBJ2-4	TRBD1	CASSVTGGATKNIQYF	TGTGCCAGCAGCGTGACAGGGGGCGCAACCAAAAACATTCAGTACTTC
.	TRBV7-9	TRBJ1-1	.	CASSLHAEAFF	TGTGCCAGCAGCTTACACGCCGAAGCTTTCTTT
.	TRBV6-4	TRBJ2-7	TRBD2	CAPSQGAPGTSDYEQYF	TGTGCCCCCTCACAGGGAGCTCCCGGGACTAGCGACTACGAGCAGTACTTC
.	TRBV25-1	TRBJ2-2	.	CASSEYRDTGELFF	TGTGCCAGCAGTGAATACAGGGACACCGGGGAGCTGTTTTTT
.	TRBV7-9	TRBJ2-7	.	CASSATGIIHEQYF	TGTGCCAGCAGCGCCACAGGGATAATCCACGAGCAGTACTTC
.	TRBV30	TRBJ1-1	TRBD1	CAWSASDRGPAVTEAFF	TGTGCCTGGAGTGCTTCGGACAGGGGGCCCGCGGTCACTGAAGCTTTCTTT
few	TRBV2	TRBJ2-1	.	CASPTPLYNEQFF	TGTGCCAGCCCCACGCCCCTATACAATGAGCAGTTCTTC
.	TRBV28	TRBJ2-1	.	CASSTGNEQFF	TGTGCCAGCAGTACAGGGAATGAGCAGTTCTTC
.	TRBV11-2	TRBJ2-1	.	CASSALRGGLEQFF	TGTGCCAGCAGCGCATTAAGGGGCGGTCTAGAGCAGTTCTTC
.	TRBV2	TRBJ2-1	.	CASSDGNSNNEQFF	TGTGCCAGCAGTGACGGGAATTCGAACAATGAGCAGTTCTTC
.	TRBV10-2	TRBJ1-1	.	CASTTNRDLNTEAFF	TGCGCCAGCACCACTAACCGGGACTTGAACACTGAAGCTTTCTTT
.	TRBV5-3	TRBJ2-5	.	CARSTSTGMETQYF	TGTGCCAGAAGCACCTCCACAGGGATGGAGACCCAGTACTTC
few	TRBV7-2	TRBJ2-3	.	CASSNTDTQYF	TGTGCCAGCAGCAACACAGATACGCAGTATTTT
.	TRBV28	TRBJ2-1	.	CASIGGTAFYNEQFF	TGTGCCAGCATTGGAGGGACGGCATTTTACAATGAGCAGTTCTTC
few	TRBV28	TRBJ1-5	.	CASSFGDGNNQPQHF	TGTGCCAGCAGTTTTGGGGACGGGAACAATCAGCCCCAGCATTTT
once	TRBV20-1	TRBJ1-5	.	CSARSGVEHF	TGCAGTGCTAGAAGTGGGGTGGAGCATTTT
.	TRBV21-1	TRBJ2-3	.	CASSIPGTTDTQYF	TGTGCCAGCAGCATTCCCGGAACCACAGATACGCAGTATTTT
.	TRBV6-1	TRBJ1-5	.	CASSEASRGGPQHF	TGTGCCAGCAGTGAGGCATCCAGGGGAGGGCCCCAGCATTTT
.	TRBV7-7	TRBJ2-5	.	CASSLQGFQETQYF	TGTGCTAGCAGCCTACAGGGATTTCAAGAGACCCAGTACTTC
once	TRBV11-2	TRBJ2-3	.	CASSLDQETLPADTQYF	TGTGCCAGCAGCTTAGATCAGGAGACTCTCCCAGCAGATACGCAGTATTTT
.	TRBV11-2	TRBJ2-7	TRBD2	CASSPGRTEAYEQYF	TGTGCCAGCAGTCCCGGGAGGACGGAAGCCTACGAGCAGTACTTC
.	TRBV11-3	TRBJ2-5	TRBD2	CASSSPLSGRAKETQYF	TGTGCCAGCAGCTCCCCCCTGAGCGGGAGGGCAAAAGAGACCCAGTACTTC
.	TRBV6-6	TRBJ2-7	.	CASSYSTAEQYF	TGTGCCAGCAGTTACTCGACGGCCGAGCAGTACTTC
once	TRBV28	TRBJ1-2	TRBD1	CASRTSGGDYGYTF	TGTGCCAGCAGGACCTCAGGGGGCGACTATGGCTACACCTTC
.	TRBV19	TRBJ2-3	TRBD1	CASSPGGTGQYF	TGTGCCAGTAGTCCTGGGGGGACAGGGCAGTATTTT
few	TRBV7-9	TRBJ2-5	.	CASSLEGSGFQETQYF	TGTGCCAGCAGCTTAGAGGGTAGCGGATTTCAAGAGACCCAGTACTTC
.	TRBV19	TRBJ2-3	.	CASRGVATTTDTQYF	TGTGCCAGCAGGGGGGTCGCGACAACAACAGATACGCAGTATTTT
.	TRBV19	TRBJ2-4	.	CASSIIIGGLAKNIQYF	TGTGCCAGTAGTATCATCATCGGGGGTCTAGCCAAAAACATTCAGTACTTC
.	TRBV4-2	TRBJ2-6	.	CASSQGISGANVLTF	TGTGCCAGCAGCCAAGGTATTTCTGGGGCCAACGTCCTGACTTTC
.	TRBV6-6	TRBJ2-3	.	CASLGGVRRENTQYF	TGTGCCAGCTTGGGCGGGGTGCGGCGGGAAAATACGCAGTATTTT